The 31 T cell receptor beta chains reported below all come from one sample, sequenced in a study of T cell clones after liver transplantation. Assay: immunoSEQ multiplex PCR; the TCRdb copy retains only in-frame clones and omits some. The sample includes tens of thousands of clones, approximately 84% of them seen just once. The specimen was CD4+ T cells from blood, collected before liver transplant. The receptors were sampled from a human donor who received a liver transplant.

This sequence joins TRBV30 and TRBJ1-4, with D possibly being TRBD1 (5 bases). V gave up 2 bases and J gave up 8 bases, with 12 bases separating them. Per germline, CDR1 GTSNPN and CDR2 SVGIG (reference sequence). This CDR3 contains 13 residues. The CDR3 reads CAWSRGVGEKLFF. The DNA for the CDR3 is TGTGCCTGGAGTCGAGGGGTTGGAGAAAAACTGTTTTTT.

The genes are TRBV29-1 and TRBJ2-1, with D uncertain. There are 12 residues in the CDR3. From germline, CDR1 is SQVTM and CDR2 ANQGSEA. The V gene lost 2 bases and the J gene lost 9 bases, with 11 bases spanning the gap. CDR3: CSVERSASEQFF. The CDR3 DNA reads TGCAGCGTTGAAAGGTCAGCGTCTGAGCAGTTCTTC.

This chain links TRBV7-3 with TRBJ2-5, with D perhaps TRBD1 or TRBD2 (6 bases each). Germline V gene lookup returns CDR1 SGHTA and CDR2 FQGTGA. The CDR3 is 14 residues long. V lost 5 bases and J 5 bases, leaving 15 bases between the germline ends. The DNA for the CDR3 is TGTGCCAGCAGCCTACTGGGGGGCGAGGAGACCCAGTACTTC. The encoded protein is CASSLLGGEETQYF.

The gene calls are TRBV1 and TRBJ2-5; the D call of TRBD2 is as the table states it, not checked on the DNA. TRBV1 is classified as a pseudogene. The CDR3 length is 16 residues. The CDR3 loop is CTSSQDLSGNQETQYF. DNA of the CDR3: TGCACCAGCAGCCAAGACCTCTCGGGAAACCAAGAGACCCAGTACTTC.

The J gene is TRBJ1-1, the V gene TRBV11-2, with a tentative D call TRBD1 (6 bases). V was trimmed by 5 bases and J by 8 bases, leaving 12 bases between them. The CDR3 spans 12 residues. In germline, CDR1 is SGHAT, CDR2 FQNNGV. CDR3 protein: CASSPGQTEAFF. For the CDR3, the DNA is TGTGCCAGCAGCCCCGGACAGACAGAAGCTTTCTTT. The full variable domain, rest sourced from reference TRBV11-2 and TRBJ1-1, is EAGVAQSPRYKIIEKRQSVAFWCNPISGHATLYWYQQILGQGPKLLIQFQNNGVVDDSQLPKDRFSAERLKGVDSTLKIQPAKLEDSAVYLCASSPGQTEAFFGQGTRLTVV.

The CDR3 nucleotides are TGTGCCAGCAGCTTAAACAGGGATCAGCCCCAGCATTTT. It is translated as CASSLNRDQPQHF. The chain couples TRBV7-2 to TRBJ1-5, with D perhaps TRBD1 (6 bases). This CDR3 comprises 13 residues. Trimming took 2 bases from V and 5 from J, leaving 7 bases between them. Germline V gives CDR1 SGHTA, CDR2 FQGNSA.

The chain couples TRBV7-9 to TRBJ2-3; D may be TRBD1 or TRBD2 (5 bases each). Trimming pared 5 bases from V and 6 bases from J, leaving 24 bases between. The CDR3 contains 17 residues. Germline CDR1 reads SEHNR; CDR2 reads FQNEAQ (reference sequence). The CDR3 sequence: CASSSRVEPTGPDTQYF. The CDR3, as DNA: TGTGCCAGCAGCAGTCGGGTCGAGCCTACGGGGCCGGATACGCAGTATTTT.

This clone has a single count. This sequence joins TRBV5-1 and TRBJ1-6; no firm D call. The V gene lost 0 bases and the J gene lost 7 bases, with 11 bases spanning the gap. CDR1 and CDR2 (germline): SGHRS, YFSETQ. The CDR3 sequence is 15 residues long. The DNA for the CDR3 is TGCGCCAGCAGCTTGGGCGGGGTGGGGAATTCACCCCTCCACTTT. Its translation: CASSLGGVGNSPLHF.

V is TRBV10-3 and J is TRBJ1-4; a weak D match, TRBD1 (5 bases). Germline-derived CDR1 and CDR2 are ENHRY and SYGVKD. V lost 10 bases to trimming and J lost 8 bases, with 20 bases between them. CDR3 length equals 14 residues. The CDR3 DNA reads TGTGCCACCAAGACAGATCATGTCAGCGAAAAACTGTTTTTT. Protein sequence: CATKTDHVSEKLFF.

Remarks on this clone: Other DNA sequences within the sample encode an identical CDR3. The V gene is TRBV9, the J gene TRBJ2-3; D may be TRBD2 (6 bases). Germline V CDR1 and CDR2: SGDLS, YYNGEE. V lost 3 bases, J lost 1 base, and 9 bases lay in between. This CDR3 contains 14 residues. The CDR3 nucleotides are TGTGCCAGCAGCGGGCGCGGGGGCACAGATACGCAGTATTTT. This codes for CASSGRGGTDTQYF.

The chain carries TRBV6-6 and TRBJ1-1; D is unclear. The CDR3 covers 12 residues. Trimming removed 3 bases from V and 5 bases from J, with 7 bases in between. The germline CDR1 and CDR2 sequences are MNHNY and SVGAGI (reference sequence). CDR3 in DNA: TGTGCCAGCAGTTATACGGGGACTGAAGCTTTCTTT. It is translated as CASSYTGTEAFF.

This chain connects TRBV19 to TRBJ2-6; a possible D gene is TRBD1 (6 bases). The V end was cut by 9 bases, the J end by 4 bases, with 13 bases between. CDR1 and CDR2 (germline): LNHDA, SQIVND (reference sequence). This CDR3 region has 14 residues. Here the CDR3 reads CASTDRSGANVLTF. The CDR3 bases are TGTGCCAGCACTGACAGGTCCGGGGCCAACGTCCTGACTTTC.

This sequence joins TRBV4-1 and TRBJ1-5; D ambiguous. This CDR3 is 15 amino acids long. Germline values: CDR1 MGHRA, CDR2 YSYEKL. V lost 2 bases and J 11 bases, leaving 19 bases between the germline ends. CDR3 nucleotide sequence: TGCGCCAGCAGCCAAACTCCGGGCCCTCTTAGGGCCCAGCATTTT. It is translated as CASSQTPGPLRAQHF.

The chain combines TRBV11-3 with TRBJ2-3; 7 bases are a match to TRBD2. Germline lookup yields CDR1 SGHNT and CDR2 YENEEA. The CDR3 contains 15 residues. J gave up 5 bases and V 5 bases, and 10 bases lay outside the gene matches. The CDR3: CASSEGWEGQDTQYF. For the CDR3, the DNA is TGTGCCAGCAGCGAAGGCTGGGAGGGTCAAGATACGCAGTATTTT. Combining the CDR3 with reference TRBV11-3 and TRBJ2-3 gives the whole variable domain EAGVVQSPRYKIIEKKQPVAFWCNPISGHNTLYWYLQNLGQGPELLIRYENEEAVDDSQLPKDRFSAERLKGVDSTLKIQPAELGDSAVYLCASSEGWEGQDTQYFGPGTRLTVL.

The chain employs TRBV6-1 and TRBJ2-7, with 16 bases fitting TRBD2. The CDR3 covers 18 residues. The J segment lost 1 base and the V segment lost 2 bases, leaving 5 bases of the junction unmatched. Germline values: CDR1 MNHNS, CDR2 SASEGT. CDR3: CASSERGLAGGPSYEQYF. As DNA, the CDR3 is TGTGCCAGCAGTGAACGGGGACTAGCGGGAGGGCCGTCCTACGAGCAGTACTTC.

V gene TRBV25-1 combines with J gene TRBJ2-5; D may be TRBD2 (5 bases). The CDR3 extends over 16 amino acids. Trimming stripped 1 base from V and 4 bases from J, with 16 bases between. Germline V lookup: CDR1 MGHDK, CDR2 SYGVNS. CDR3 protein: CASSEFGLAIGETQYF. DNA for the CDR3: TGTGCCAGCAGTGAATTCGGGCTAGCAATTGGAGAGACCCAGTACTTC. The full variable domain, rest sourced from reference TRBV25-1 and TRBJ2-5, is EADIYQTPRYLVIGTGKKITLECSQTMGHDKMYWYQQDPGMELHLIHYSYGVNSTEKGDLSSESTVSRIRTEHFPLTLESARPSHTSQYLCASSEFGLAIGETQYFGPGTRLLVL.

The V and J genes are TRBV19 and TRBJ2-7; TRBD2 agrees at 8 bases. CDR1 and CDR2 (germline): LNHDA, SQIVND (reference sequence). The CDR3 has 14 residues. The J segment lost 0 bases and the V segment lost 8 bases, leaving 6 bases of the junction unmatched. CDR3 amino acids: CASSVAGSSYEQYF. The DNA for the CDR3 is TGTGCCAGTTCGGTAGCGGGAAGCTCCTACGAGCAGTACTTC.

The rearrangement joins TRBV19 to TRBJ1-4; perhaps TRBD1 as D (6 bases). Looked up from germline, CDR1 is LNHDA and CDR2 is SQIVND (reference sequence). This CDR3 has 12 amino acids. The V end lost 9 bases, the J end lost 7 bases, and 12 bases lay between the germline ends. The CDR3 spells CASGGTLEKLFF. CDR3 sequence (DNA): TGTGCCAGCGGAGGGACACTTGAAAAACTGTTTTTT. Combining the CDR3 with reference TRBV19 and TRBJ1-4 gives the whole variable domain DGGITQSPKYLFRKEGQNVTLSCEQNLNHDAMYWYRQDPGQGLRLIYYSQIVNDFQKGDIAEGYSVSREKKESFPLTVTSAQKNPTAFYLCASGGTLEKLFFGSGTQLSVL.

The rearrangement uses TRBV6-5 and TRBJ2-7, with 8 bases aligning to TRBD1. The CDR3 runs 15 residues. Looked up from germline, CDR1 is MNHEY and CDR2 is SVGAGI. V lost 6 bases and J lost 2; bases outside the gene matches: 9. The CDR3 nucleotides are TGTGCCAGCAGAAGTAATACAGGGGGGCCCTACGAGCAGTACTTC. As protein: CASRSNTGGPYEQYF.

The chain uses TRBV7-2 and TRBJ2-1; 10 nucleotides match TRBD2. The CDR3 has 15 amino acids. CDR1 SGHTA and CDR2 FQGNSA come from the germline V gene. V gave up 4 bases and J gave up 10 bases; unmatched junction bases: 10. The CDR3 protein is CASSSLTSGAREQFF. For the CDR3, the DNA is TGTGCCAGCAGCTCCCTCACTAGCGGGGCCAGAGAGCAGTTCTTC.

This chain joins TRBV5-4 and TRBJ2-3; no reliable D call. Germline-derived CDR1 and CDR2 are SGHNT and YYREEE (reference sequence). V gave up 0 bases and J gave up 0 bases, with 5 bases separating them. CDR3 length: 14 amino acids. This CDR3 is CASSLAYSTDTQYF. The CDR3, as DNA: TGTGCCAGCAGCTTGGCCTATAGCACAGATACGCAGTATTTT. Full variable domain (rest looked up from reference TRBV5-4 and TRBJ2-3): ETGVTQSPTHLIKTRGQQVTLRCSSQSGHNTVSWYQQALGQGPQFIFQYYREEENGRGNFPPRFSGLQFPNYSSELNVNALELDDSALYLCASSLAYSTDTQYFGPGTRLTVL.

This chain connects TRBV13 to TRBJ2-2; 13 nucleotides line up with TRBD2. The germline gives CDR1 PRHDT, CDR2 FYEKMQ (reference sequence). V was pared by 5 bases and J by 9 bases, with 9 bases of the junction left unmatched. CDR3 length: 16 residues. The CDR3 protein is CASSQLAGGPTRELFF. The CDR3 region has the DNA TGTGCCAGCAGCCAACTAGCGGGAGGGCCTACCAGGGAGCTGTTTTTT.

The chain uses TRBV25-1 and TRBJ1-2; D remains unclear. Germline V lookup: CDR1 MGHDK, CDR2 SYGVNS. V was trimmed by 4 bases and J by 0 bases, leaving 6 bases between them. This CDR3 has 13 residues. CDR3 sequence reads: CASSGFTNYGYTF. The CDR3 DNA reads TGTGCCAGCAGTGGGTTTACTAACTATGGCTACACCTTC.

This chain connects TRBV6-1 to TRBJ2-7; 13 bases fit TRBD2. Unmatched junction bases numbered 5, after V lost 7 bases and J lost 2 bases. This CDR3 is 15 amino acids long. From germline, CDR1 is MNHNS and CDR2 SASEGT. The CDR3 DNA sequence: TGTGCCAGCACCACCGGGACTAGCGGGACCTACGAGCAGTACTTC. It translates to CASTTGTSGTYEQYF.

The chain uses TRBV5-1 and TRBJ1-4, with D tentatively TRBD1 (6 bases). The CDR3 contains 15 residues. The V and J ends lost 2 bases and 0 bases respectively, with 8 bases between them. Germline V CDR1 and CDR2: SGHRS, YFSETQ. CDR3 coding DNA: TGCGCCAGCAGCTTAGCAGGGGCAACTAATGAAAAACTGTTTTTT. Encoded protein: CASSLAGATNEKLFF.

The genes are TRBV9 and TRBJ2-2; D remains unclear. There are 14 residues in the CDR3. Germline V gene sequence: CDR1 SGDLS, CDR2 YYNGEE. The V end was cut by 2 bases, the J end by 6 bases, with 11 bases between. DNA of the CDR3: TGTGCCAGCAGCGTCCGATCCCGGTCCGGGGAGCTGTTTTTT. Amino acids: CASSVRSRSGELFF.

This chain uses TRBV28 with TRBJ2-1; a weak D match, TRBD2 (5 bases). The V gene lost 7 bases and the J gene lost 1 base, with 11 bases spanning the gap. CDR3 length equals 14 residues. In germline, CDR1 is MDHEN, CDR2 SYDVKM. The CDR3 nucleotides are TGTGCCAGCACGAGGGCAGCTTCCTACAATGAGCAGTTCTTC. Translating it yields CASTRAASYNEQFF.

This chain joins TRBV7-9 and TRBJ2-3; D is unresolved. The CDR3 extends over 12 amino acids. Germline loops: CDR1 SEHNR, CDR2 FQNEAQ (reference sequence). Trimming removed 7 bases from V and 2 bases from J, with 7 bases in between. The CDR3 sequence: CASKQHTDTQYF. The CDR3 DNA sequence: TGTGCCAGCAAGCAGCACACAGATACGCAGTATTTT.

The CDR3 is CASTRGLTSTDTQYF. The CDR3 DNA is TGTGCCAGCACACGGGGACTAACTAGCACAGATACGCAGTATTTT. The chain has TRBV14 and TRBJ2-3, with 7 bases aligning to TRBD2. With V trimmed by 7 bases and J by 0 bases, 7 bases remained unmatched. The CDR3 length is 15 residues. From germline, CDR1 is SGHDN and CDR2 FVKESK.

This rearrangement joins TRBV7-3 to TRBJ2-5; D is tentatively TRBD1 or TRBD2 (5 bases each). Per the germline V gene, CDR1 is SGHTA and CDR2 is FQGTGA. Trimming took 5 bases from V and 3 from J, leaving 13 bases between them. The CDR3 consists of 14 residues. CDR3 nucleotide sequence: TGTGCCAGCAGCCCGGGGACGCAAGAAGAGACCCAGTACTTC. Translated, it gives CASSPGTQEETQYF. Supplemented by reference TRBV7-3 and TRBJ2-5, the full variable domain reads GAGVSQTPSNKVTEKGKYVELRCDPISGHTALYWYRQSLGQGPEFLIYFQGTGAADDSGLPNDRFFAVRPEGSVSTLKIQRTERGDSAVYLCASSPGTQEETQYFGPGTRLLVL.

The rearrangement joins TRBV4-1 to TRBJ2-4, with 11 bases aligning to TRBD1. CDR1 is MGHRA, CDR2 YSYEKL, per germline. Losses at the gene ends were 6 bases for V and 3 bases for J; bases not matched to a gene: 16. This CDR3 contains 19 residues. CDR3 nucleotide sequence: TGCGCCAGCAGACCGGATCATGGACAGGGGGCCGGGGGCAAAAACATTCAGTACTTC. It codes for CASRPDHGQGAGGKNIQYF.